The subject of this entry is one TCR beta chain. This entry comes from a study of blood T cell repertoires in COVID-19. Germline values: CDR1 SNHLY, CDR2 FYNNEI. V lost 3 bases, J lost 0 bases, and 6 bases lay in between. This CDR3 contains 13 residues. How the authors handled the data: Estimated nucleated cell counts came from reference gene primer amplification. Clones were sequenced by immunoSEQ multiplex PCR, and TCRdb holds only the in-frame ones, with some missing. That table furnishes V, J and clone size, whereas the DNA furnished D and trimming. The top ten hold more than 9.5% of the sample, which has 100,000 to 150,000 clones, 86% seen once.

The clonotype comes from a woman between 70 and 85 years old with COVID-19, enrolled during active disease. The specimen was peripheral blood. The chain is built from TRBV2 and TRBJ2-7; no reliable D call. CDR3 in DNA: TGTGCCAGCAGTGACGTCTTCTCCTACGAGCAGTACTTC. Encoded protein: CASSDVFSYEQYF. Full variable domain (missing parts from reference TRBV2 and TRBJ2-7): EPEVTQTPSHQVTQMGQEVILRCVPISNHLYFYWYRQILGQKVEFLVSFYNNEISEKSEIFDDQFSVERPDGSNFTLKIRSTKLEDSAMYFCASSDVFSYEQYFGPGTRLTVT.